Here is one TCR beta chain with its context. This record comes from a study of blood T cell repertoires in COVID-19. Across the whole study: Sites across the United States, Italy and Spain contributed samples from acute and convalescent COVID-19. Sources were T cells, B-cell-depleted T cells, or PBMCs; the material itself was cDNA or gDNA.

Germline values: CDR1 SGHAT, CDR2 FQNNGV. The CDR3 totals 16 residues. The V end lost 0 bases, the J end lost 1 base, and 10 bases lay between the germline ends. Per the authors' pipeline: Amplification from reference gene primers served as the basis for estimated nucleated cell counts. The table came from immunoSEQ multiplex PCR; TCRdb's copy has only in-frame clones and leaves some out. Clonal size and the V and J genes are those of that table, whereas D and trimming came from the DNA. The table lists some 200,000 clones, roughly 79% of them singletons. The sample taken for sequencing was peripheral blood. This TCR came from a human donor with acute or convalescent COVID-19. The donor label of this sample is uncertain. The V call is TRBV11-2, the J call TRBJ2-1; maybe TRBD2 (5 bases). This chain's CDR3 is CASSLEGGRSYNEQFF. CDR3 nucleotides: TGTGCCAGCAGCTTAGAAGGAGGACGATCCTACAATGAGCAGTTCTTC.